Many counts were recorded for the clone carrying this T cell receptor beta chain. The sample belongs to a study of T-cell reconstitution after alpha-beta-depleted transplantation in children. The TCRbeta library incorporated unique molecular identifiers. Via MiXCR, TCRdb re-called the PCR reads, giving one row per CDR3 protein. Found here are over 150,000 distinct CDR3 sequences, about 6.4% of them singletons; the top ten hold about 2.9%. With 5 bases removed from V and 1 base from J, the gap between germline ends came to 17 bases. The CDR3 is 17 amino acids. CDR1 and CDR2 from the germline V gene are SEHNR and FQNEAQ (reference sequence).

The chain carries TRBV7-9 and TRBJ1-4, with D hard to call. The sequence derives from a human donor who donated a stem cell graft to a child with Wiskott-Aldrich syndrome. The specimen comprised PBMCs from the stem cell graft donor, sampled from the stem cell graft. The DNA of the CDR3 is TGTGCCAGCAGCCATTGGAGTGGGAGGGTAACTAATGAAAAACTGTTTTTT. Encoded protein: CASSHWSGRVTNEKLFF. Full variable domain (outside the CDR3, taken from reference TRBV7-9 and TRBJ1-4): DTGVSQNPRHKITKRGQNVTFRCDPISEHNRLYWYRQTLGQGPEFLTYFQNEAQLEKSRLLSDRFSAERPKGSFSTLEIQRTEQGDSAMYLCASSHWSGRVTNEKLFFGSGTQLSVL.